This record covers a single T cell receptor (beta chain). Its antigen is currently unknown. The entry originates in a study of vaccination and CD4 T cells after COVID-19. Study-wide context: Cells were stimulated with overlapping spike peptide pools from SARS-CoV-2, HCoV-NL63, HCoV-OC43 and HCoV-229E. Whole-study results and caveats: Within convalescent individuals, 304 out of 307 vaccine-specific clones proved to be spike mono-reactive.

Specified treatment: approximately nine-day PBMC culture with coronavirus spike peptide pools or control peptides (ViraFEST assay). All positive PCR tests were dated between March and December 2020, predating US Alpha, Beta and Delta variants. The Oncomine TCR Beta short-read assay was what sequenced the DNA obtained from cultured CD4+ T cells. From CD4+ T cells that had been cultured, genomic DNA was extracted. TCRdb recomputed calls from the PCR reads with MiXCR, one row per CDR3 protein. This sample has roughly 20,000 distinct CDR3 sequences, with roughly 47% found just once. This CDR3 is 16 amino acids long. With 5 bases clipped from V and 4 bases from J, the junction kept 9 bases outside the gene matches. Germline V gene data show CDR1 as SGHAT and CDR2 as FQNNGV.

This receptor was identified in a human donor who had recovered from COVID-19. Sequenced input: CD4+ T cells from blood, cultured in vitro. This rearrangement joins TRBV11-2 to TRBJ2-5; the match to TRBD1 covers 11 bases. The CDR3 protein is CASSTSSGTGGETQYF. For the CDR3, the DNA is TGTGCCAGCAGCACCAGCTCCGGGACAGGGGGAGAGACCCAGTACTTC.